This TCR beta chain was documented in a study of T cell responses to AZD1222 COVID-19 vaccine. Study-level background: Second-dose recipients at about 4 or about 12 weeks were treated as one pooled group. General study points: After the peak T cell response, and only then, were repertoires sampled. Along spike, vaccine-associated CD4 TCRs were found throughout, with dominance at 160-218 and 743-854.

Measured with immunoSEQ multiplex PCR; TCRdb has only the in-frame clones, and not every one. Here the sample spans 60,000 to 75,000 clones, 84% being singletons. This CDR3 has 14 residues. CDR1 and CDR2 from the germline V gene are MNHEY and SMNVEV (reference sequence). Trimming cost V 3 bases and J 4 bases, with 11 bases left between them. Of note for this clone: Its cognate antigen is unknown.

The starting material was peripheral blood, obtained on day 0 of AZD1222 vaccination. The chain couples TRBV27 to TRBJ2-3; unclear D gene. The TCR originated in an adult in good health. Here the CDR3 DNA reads TGTGCCAGCAGTTTGGATAATTTTGCAGATACGCAGTATTTT. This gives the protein CASSLDNFADTQYF.